This paragraph covers one T cell receptor (beta chain) sequence. This specimen belongs to a study of blood T cell repertoires in COVID-19. Profiling relied on immunoSEQ multiplex PCR, and the TCRdb table lists in-frame clones only, not all of them. The table includes approximately 230,000 clones, approximately 90% detected once. Per the germline V gene, CDR1 is SGHNT and CDR2 is YENEEA. The length of the CDR3 is 16 residues. V dropped 2 bases and J dropped 1; count of bases not matched to a gene: 7. The sequenced sample was PBMCs or T cells enriched from blood (not recorded which). The TCR sequence derives from a woman aged 18-35 years who had recovered from COVID-19. V and J are TRBV11-3 and TRBJ1-1, with 7 positions matching TRBD1. The CDR3 DNA is TGTGCCAGCAGCTTACGGGGGAAGGGGGCGAACACTGAAGCTTTCTTT. This translates into CASSLRGKGANTEAFF.